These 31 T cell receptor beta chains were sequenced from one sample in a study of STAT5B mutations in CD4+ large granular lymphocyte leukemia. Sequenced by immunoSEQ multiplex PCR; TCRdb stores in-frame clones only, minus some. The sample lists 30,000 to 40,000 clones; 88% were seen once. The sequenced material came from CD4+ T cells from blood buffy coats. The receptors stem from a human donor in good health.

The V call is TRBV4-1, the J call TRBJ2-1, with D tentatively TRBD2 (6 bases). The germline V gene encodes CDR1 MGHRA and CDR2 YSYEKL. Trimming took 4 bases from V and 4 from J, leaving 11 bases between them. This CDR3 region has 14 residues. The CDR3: CASSPAGTYNEQFF. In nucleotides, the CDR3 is TGCGCCAGCAGCCCTGCCGGGACTTACAATGAGCAGTTCTTC.

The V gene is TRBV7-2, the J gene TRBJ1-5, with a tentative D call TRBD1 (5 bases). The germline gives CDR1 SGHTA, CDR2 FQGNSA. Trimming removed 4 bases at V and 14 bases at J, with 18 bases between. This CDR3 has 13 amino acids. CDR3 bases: TGTGCCAGCAGCTCGGGGGTTGCGACGTATAAGCATTTT. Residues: CASSSGVATYKHF.

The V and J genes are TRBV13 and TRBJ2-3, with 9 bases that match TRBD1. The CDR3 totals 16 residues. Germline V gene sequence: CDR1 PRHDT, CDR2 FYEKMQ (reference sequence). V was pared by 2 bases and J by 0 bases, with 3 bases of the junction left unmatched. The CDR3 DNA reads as TGTGCCAGCAGCTTATCCGGGACAGGGAGCACAGATACGCAGTATTTT. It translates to CASSLSGTGSTDTQYF.

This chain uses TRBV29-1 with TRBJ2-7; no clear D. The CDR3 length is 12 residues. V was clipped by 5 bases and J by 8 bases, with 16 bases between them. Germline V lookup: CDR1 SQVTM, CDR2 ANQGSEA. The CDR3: CSVPLQRPKQYF. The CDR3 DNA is TGCAGCGTTCCCTTACAGCGCCCTAAGCAGTACTTC.

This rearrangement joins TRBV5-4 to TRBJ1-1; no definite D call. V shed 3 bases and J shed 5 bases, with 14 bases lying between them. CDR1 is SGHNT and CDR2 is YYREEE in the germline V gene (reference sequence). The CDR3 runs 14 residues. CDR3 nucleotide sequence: TGTGCCAGCAGCTCGGGCCACCCGGGGACTGAAGCTTTCTTT. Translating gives CASSSGHPGTEAFF.

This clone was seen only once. The CDR3 is CASSSPLREDYGYTF. DNA of the CDR3: TGTGCCAGCAGTTCCCCTTTGAGGGAGGACTATGGCTACACCTTC. This chain uses TRBV28 with TRBJ1-2; D is uncertain. Germline V gene data show CDR1 as MDHEN and CDR2 as SYDVKM. The CDR3 has 15 residues. The V and J ends lost 4 bases and 3 bases respectively, with 15 bases between them.

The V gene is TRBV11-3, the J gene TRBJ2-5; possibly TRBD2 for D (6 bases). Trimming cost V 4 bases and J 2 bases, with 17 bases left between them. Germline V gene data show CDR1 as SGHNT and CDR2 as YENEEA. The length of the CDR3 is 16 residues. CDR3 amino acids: CASSSPRDSPQETQYF. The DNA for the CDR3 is TGTGCCAGCAGCTCACCTCGGGACTCCCCTCAAGAGACCCAGTACTTC.

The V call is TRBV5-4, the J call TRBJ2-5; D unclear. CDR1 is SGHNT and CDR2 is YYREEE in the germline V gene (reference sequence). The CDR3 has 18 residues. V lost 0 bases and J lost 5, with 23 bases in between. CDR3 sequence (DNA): TGTGCCAGCAGCTTGGGACTTGGACCCCAAGGAGTACAGGAGACCCAGTACTTC. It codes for CASSLGLGPQGVQETQYF.

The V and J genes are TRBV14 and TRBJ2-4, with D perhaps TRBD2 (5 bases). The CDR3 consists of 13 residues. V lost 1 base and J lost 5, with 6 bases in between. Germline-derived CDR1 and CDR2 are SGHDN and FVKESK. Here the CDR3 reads CASSQVGENIQYF. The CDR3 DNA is TGTGCCAGCAGCCAAGTCGGGGAAAACATTCAGTACTTC.

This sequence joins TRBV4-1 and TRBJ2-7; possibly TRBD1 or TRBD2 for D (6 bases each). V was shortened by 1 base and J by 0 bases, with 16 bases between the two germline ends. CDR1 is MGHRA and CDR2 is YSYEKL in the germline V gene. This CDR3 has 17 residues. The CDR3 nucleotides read TGCGCCAGCAGCCAAGGCGGGAAGGGGGGACACTCCTACGAGCAGTACTTC. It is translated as CASSQGGKGGHSYEQYF.

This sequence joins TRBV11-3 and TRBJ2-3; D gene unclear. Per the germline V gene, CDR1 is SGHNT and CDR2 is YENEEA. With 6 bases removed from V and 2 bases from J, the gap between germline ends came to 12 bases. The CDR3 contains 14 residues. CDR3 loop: CASRISHFTDTQYF. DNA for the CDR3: TGTGCCAGCAGAATCTCCCACTTCACAGATACGCAGTATTTT. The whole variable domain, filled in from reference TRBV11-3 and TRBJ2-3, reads EAGVVQSPRYKIIEKKQPVAFWCNPISGHNTLYWYLQNLGQGPELLIRYENEEAVDDSQLPKDRFSAERLKGVDSTLKIQPAELGDSAVYLCASRISHFTDTQYFGPGTRLTVL.

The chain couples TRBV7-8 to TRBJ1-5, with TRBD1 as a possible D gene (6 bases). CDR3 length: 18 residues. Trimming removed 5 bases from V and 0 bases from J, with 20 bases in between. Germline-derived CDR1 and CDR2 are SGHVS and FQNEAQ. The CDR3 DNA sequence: TGTGCCAGCAGCAACGCTCCACGGGGGCGGCGTAGCAATCAGCCCCAGCATTTT. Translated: CASSNAPRGRRSNQPQHF.

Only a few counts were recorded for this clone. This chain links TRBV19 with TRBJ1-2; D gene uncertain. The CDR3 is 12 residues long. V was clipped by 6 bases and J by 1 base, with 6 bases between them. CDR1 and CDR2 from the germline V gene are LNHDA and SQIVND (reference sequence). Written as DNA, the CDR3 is TGTGCCAGTAGGGAGTTTAACTATGGCTACACCTTC. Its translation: CASREFNYGYTF.

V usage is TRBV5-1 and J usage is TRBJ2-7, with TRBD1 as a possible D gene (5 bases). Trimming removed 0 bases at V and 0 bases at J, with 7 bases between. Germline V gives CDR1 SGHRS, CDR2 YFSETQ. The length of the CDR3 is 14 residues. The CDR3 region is CASSLGQHSYEQYF. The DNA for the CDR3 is TGCGCCAGCAGCTTGGGACAGCACTCCTACGAGCAGTACTTC.

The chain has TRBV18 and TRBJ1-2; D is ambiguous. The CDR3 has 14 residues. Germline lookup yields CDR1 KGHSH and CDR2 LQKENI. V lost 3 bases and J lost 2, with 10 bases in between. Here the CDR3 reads CASSPERANYGYTF. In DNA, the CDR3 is TGTGCCAGCTCACCGGAGAGGGCCAACTATGGCTACACCTTC. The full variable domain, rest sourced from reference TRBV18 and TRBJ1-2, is NAGVMQNPRHLVRRRGQEARLRCSPMKGHSHVYWYRQLPEEGLKFMVYLQKENIIDESGMPKERFSAEFPKEGPSILRIQQVVRGDSAAYFCASSPERANYGYTFGSGTRLTVV.

CDR3 in DNA: TGTGCTAGTGGTACGACAGCGTCCACCATATATTTT. Its translation is CASGTTASTIYF. This chain joins TRBV12-5 and TRBJ1-3; a possible D gene is TRBD1 (5 bases). Looked up from germline, CDR1 is LGHNT and CDR2 is FRNRAP. V lost 5 bases and J lost 9, with 11 bases in between. The CDR3 has 12 residues.

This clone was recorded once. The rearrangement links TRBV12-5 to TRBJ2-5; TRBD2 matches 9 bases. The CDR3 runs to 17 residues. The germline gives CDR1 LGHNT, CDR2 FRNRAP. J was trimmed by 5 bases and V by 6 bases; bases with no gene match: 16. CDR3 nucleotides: TGTGCTAGTGGCCAGGGGGTGGGTAGCGGGAGTATGGAGACCCAGTACTTC. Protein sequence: CASGQGVGSGSMETQYF.

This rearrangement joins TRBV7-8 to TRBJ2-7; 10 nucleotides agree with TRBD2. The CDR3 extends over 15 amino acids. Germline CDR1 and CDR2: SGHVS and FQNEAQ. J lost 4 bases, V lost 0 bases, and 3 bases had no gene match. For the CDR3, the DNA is TGTGCCAGCAGCTTAGCGCTGGGACTAGCGTACGAGCAGTACTTC. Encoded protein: CASSLALGLAYEQYF. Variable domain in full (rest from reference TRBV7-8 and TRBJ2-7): GAGVSQSPRYKVAKRGQDVALRCDPISGHVSLFWYQQALGQGPEFLTYFQNEAQLDKSGLPSDRFFAERPEGSVSTLKIQRTQQEDSAVYLCASSLALGLAYEQYFGPGTRLTVT.

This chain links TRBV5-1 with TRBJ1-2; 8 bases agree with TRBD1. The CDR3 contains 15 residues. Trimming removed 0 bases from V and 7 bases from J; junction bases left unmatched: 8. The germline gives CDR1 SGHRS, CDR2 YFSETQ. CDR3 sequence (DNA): TGCGCCAGCAGCTTGGTTGCGACAGGGGAGGGTGGCTACACCTTC. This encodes CASSLVATGEGGYTF. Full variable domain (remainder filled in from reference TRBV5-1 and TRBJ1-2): KAGVTQTPRYLIKTRGQQVTLSCSPISGHRSVSWYQQTPGQGLQFLFEYFSETQRNKGNFPGRFSGRQFSNSRSEMNVSTLELGDSALYLCASSLVATGEGGYTFGSGTRLTVV.

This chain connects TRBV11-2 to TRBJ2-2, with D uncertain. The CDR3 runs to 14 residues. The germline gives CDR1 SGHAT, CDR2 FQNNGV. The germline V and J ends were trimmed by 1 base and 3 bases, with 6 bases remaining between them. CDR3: CASSLGLDTGELFF. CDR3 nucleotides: TGTGCCAGCAGCTTAGGTTTGGACACCGGGGAGCTGTTTTTT. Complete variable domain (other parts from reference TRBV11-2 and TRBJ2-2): EAGVAQSPRYKIIEKRQSVAFWCNPISGHATLYWYQQILGQGPKLLIQFQNNGVVDDSQLPKDRFSAERLKGVDSTLKIQPAKLEDSAVYLCASSLGLDTGELFFGEGSRLTVL.

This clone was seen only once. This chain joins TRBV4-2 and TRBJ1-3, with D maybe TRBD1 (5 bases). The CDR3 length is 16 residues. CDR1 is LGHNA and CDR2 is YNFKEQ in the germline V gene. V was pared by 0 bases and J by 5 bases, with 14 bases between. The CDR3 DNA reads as TGTGCCAGCAGCCAAGAATCTTTCGGGGCTAGAAACACCATATATTTT. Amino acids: CASSQESFGARNTIYF.

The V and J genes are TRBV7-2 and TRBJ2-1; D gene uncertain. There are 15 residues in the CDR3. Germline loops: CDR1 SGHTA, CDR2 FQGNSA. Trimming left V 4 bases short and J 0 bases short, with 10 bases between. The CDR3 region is CASSSDWSSYNEQFF. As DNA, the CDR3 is TGTGCCAGCAGCTCCGACTGGAGCTCCTACAATGAGCAGTTCTTC.

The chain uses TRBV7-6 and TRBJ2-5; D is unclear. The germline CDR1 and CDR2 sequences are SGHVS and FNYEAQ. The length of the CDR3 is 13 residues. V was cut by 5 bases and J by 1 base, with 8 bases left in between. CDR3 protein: CASSRRIQETQYF. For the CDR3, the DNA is TGTGCCAGCAGCCGACGGATCCAAGAGACCCAGTACTTC.

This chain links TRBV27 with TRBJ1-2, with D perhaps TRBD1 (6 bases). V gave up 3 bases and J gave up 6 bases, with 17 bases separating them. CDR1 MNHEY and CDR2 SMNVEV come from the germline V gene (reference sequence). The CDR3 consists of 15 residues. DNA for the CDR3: TGTGCCAGCAGTTTCTGGGGGGCGCTGGGGCATGGCTACACCTTC. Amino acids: CASSFWGALGHGYTF.

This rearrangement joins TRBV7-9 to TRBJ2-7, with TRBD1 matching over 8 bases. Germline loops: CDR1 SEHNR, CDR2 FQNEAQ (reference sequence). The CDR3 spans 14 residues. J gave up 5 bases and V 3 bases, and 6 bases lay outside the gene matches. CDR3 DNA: TGTGCCAGCAGCTTTGGGGACAGGCTGAACGAGCAGTACTTC. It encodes CASSFGDRLNEQYF.

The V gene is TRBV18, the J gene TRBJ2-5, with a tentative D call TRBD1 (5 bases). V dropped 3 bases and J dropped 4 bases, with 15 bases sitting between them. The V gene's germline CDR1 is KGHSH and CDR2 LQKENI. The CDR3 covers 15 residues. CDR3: CASSPVRGSGETQYF. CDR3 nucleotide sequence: TGTGCCAGCTCACCCGTTAGGGGATCGGGAGAGACCCAGTACTTC.

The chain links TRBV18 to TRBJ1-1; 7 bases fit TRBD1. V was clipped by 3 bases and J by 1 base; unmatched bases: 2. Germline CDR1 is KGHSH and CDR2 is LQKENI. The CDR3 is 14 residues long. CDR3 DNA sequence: TGTGCCAGCTCACCGGACAGGACGAACACTGAAGCTTTCTTT. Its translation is CASSPDRTNTEAFF. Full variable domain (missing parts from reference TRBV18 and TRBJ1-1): NAGVMQNPRHLVRRRGQEARLRCSPMKGHSHVYWYRQLPEEGLKFMVYLQKENIIDESGMPKERFSAEFPKEGPSILRIQQVVRGDSAAYFCASSPDRTNTEAFFGQGTRLTVV.

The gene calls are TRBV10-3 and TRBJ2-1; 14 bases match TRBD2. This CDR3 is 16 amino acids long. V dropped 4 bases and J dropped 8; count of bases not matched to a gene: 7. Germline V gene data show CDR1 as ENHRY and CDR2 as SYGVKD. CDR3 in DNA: TGTGCCATCAGTGGGGGGACTAGCGGGAGAAAGGATGAGCAGTTCTTC. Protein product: CAISGGTSGRKDEQFF.

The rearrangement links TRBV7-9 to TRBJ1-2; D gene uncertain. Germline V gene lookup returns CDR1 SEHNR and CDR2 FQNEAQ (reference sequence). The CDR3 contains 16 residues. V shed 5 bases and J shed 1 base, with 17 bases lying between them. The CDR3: CASSLRASAYNYGYTF. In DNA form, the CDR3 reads TGTGCCAGCAGCCTTCGGGCCTCCGCCTATAACTATGGCTACACCTTC.

In DNA, the CDR3 is TGTGCCAGCTCCAACAGGTTGGAGACCCAGTACTTC. This sequence encodes CASSNRLETQYF. The chain is built from TRBV18 and TRBJ2-5, with D possibly matching TRBD1 (5 bases). Trimming stripped 6 bases from V and 5 bases from J, with 10 bases between. CDR1 KGHSH and CDR2 LQKENI come from the germline V gene. This CDR3 is built from 12 residues. The full variable domain, with the rest looked up from reference TRBV18 and TRBJ2-5, is NAGVMQNPRHLVRRRGQEARLRCSPMKGHSHVYWYRQLPEEGLKFMVYLQKENIIDESGMPKERFSAEFPKEGPSILRIQQVVRGDSAAYFCASSNRLETQYFGPGTRLLVL.

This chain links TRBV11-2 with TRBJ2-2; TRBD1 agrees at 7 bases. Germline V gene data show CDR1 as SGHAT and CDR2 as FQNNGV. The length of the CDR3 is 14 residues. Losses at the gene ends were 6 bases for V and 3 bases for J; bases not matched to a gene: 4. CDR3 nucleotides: TGTGCCAGCAGGAGGGGGCGGGACACCGGGGAGCTGTTTTTT. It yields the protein CASRRGRDTGELFF.